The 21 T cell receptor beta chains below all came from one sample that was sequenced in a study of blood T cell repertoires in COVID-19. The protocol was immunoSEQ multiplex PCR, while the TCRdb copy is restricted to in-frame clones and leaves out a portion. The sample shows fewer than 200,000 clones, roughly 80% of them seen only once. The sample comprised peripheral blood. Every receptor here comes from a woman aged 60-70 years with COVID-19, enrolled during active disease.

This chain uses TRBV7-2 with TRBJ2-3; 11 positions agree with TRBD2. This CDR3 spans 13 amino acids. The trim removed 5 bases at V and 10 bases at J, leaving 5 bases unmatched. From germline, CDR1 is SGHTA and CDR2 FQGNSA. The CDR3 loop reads CASSPRTSGPQYF. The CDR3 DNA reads TGTGCCAGCAGCCCCCGGACTAGCGGGCCGCAGTATTTT.

For the CDR3, the DNA is TGTGCCAGCAGGGACCGAGGGGATACGCAGTATTTT. Translated: CASRDRGDTQYF. The rearrangement links TRBV2 to TRBJ2-3; perhaps TRBD2 as D (5 bases). This CDR3 has 12 amino acids. With 6 bases removed from V and 6 bases from J, the gap between germline ends came to 10 bases. CDR1 and CDR2 (germline): SNHLY, FYNNEI.

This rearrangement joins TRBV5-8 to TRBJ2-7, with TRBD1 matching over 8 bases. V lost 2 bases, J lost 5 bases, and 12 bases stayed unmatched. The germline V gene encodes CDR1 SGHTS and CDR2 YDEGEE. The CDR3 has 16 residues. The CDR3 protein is CASSFYRGTLAHEQYV. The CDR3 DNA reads TGTGCCAGCAGCTTTTACAGGGGGACCTTAGCCCACGAGCAGTACGTC.

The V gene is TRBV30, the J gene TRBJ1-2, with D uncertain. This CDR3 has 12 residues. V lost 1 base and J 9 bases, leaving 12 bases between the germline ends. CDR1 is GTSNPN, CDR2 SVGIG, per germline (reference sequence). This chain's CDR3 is CAWSGAGERYTF. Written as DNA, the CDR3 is TGTGCCTGGAGTGGGGCCGGTGAACGCTACACCTTC.

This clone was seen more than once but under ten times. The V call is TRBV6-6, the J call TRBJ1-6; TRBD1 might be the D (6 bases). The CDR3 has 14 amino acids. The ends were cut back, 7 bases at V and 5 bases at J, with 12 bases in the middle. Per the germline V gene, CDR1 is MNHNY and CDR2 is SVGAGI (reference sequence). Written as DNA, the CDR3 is TGTGCCAGCACCCAGACAGGAAATAATTCACCCCTCCACTTT. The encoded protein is CASTQTGNNSPLHF.

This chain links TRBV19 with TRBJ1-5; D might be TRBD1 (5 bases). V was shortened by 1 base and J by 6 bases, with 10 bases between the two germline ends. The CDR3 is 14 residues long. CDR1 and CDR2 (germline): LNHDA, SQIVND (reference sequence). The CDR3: CASSIAREGQPQHF. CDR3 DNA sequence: TGTGCCAGTAGTATAGCCAGGGAGGGTCAGCCCCAGCATTTT.

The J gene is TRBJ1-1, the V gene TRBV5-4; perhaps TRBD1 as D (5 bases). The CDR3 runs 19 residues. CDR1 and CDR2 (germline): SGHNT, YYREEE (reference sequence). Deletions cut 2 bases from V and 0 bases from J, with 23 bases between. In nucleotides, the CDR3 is TGTGCCAGCAGCTTAGGCGGGCGAGGGCGGGGCAGGTTGAACACTGAAGCTTTCTTT. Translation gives CASSLGGRGRGRLNTEAFF. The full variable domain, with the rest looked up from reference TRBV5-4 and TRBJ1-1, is ETGVTQSPTHLIKTRGQQVTLRCSSQSGHNTVSWYQQALGQGPQFIFQYYREEENGRGNFPPRFSGLQFPNYSSELNVNALELDDSALYLCASSLGGRGRGRLNTEAFFGQGTRLTVV.

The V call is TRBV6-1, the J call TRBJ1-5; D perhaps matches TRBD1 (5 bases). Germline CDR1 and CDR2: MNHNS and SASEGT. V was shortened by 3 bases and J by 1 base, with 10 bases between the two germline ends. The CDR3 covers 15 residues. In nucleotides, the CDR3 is TGTGCCAGCAGTGATCCAGGGATGAGCAATCAGCCCCAGCATTTT. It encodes CASSDPGMSNQPQHF.

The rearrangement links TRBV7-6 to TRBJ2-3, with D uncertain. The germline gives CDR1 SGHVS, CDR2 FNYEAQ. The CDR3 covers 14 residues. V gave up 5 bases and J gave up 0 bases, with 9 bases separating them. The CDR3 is CASSRVGSTDTQYF. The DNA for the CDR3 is TGTGCCAGCAGCCGCGTCGGTAGCACAGATACGCAGTATTTT.

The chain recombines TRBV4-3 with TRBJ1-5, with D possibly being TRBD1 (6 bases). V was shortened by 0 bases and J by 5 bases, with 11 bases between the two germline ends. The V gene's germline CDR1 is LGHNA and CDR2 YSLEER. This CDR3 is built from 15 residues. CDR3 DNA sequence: TGCGCCAGCAGCCAAGATTCGGCAGGGGATCAGCCCCAGCATTTT. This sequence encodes CASSQDSAGDQPQHF.

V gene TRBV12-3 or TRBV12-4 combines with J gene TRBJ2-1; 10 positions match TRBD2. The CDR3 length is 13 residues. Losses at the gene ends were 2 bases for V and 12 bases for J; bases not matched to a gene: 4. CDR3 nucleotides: TGTGCCAGCAGTTTAAGGGCTAGCGGGAGGCAGTTCTTC. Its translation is CASSLRASGRQFF.

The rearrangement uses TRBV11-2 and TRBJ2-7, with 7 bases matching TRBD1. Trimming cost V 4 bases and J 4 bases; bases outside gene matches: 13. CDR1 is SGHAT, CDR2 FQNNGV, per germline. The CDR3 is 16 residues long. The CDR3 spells CASSYGRAGGLYEQYV. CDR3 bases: TGTGCCAGCAGCTATGGTCGGGCAGGGGGTTTGTACGAGCAGTACGTC.

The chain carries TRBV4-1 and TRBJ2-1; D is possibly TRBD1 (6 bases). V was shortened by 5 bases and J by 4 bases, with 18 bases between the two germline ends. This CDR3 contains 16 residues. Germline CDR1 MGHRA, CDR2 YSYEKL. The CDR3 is CASSAPGRGGYNEQFF. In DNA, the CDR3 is TGCGCCAGCAGCGCTCCGGGAAGAGGGGGTTACAATGAGCAGTTCTTC.

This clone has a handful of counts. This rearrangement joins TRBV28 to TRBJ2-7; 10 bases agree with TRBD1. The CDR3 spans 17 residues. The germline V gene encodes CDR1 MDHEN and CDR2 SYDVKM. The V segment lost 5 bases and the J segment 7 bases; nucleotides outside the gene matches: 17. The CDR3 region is CASSPLGLGTGVMEQYF. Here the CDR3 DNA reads TGTGCCAGCAGTCCACTCGGTTTAGGGACAGGGGTCATGGAGCAGTACTTC.

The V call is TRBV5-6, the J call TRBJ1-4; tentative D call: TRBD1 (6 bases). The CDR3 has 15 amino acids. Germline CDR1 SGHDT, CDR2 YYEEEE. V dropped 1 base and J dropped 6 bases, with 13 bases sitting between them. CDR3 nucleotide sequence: TGTGCCAGCAGCTTGAGGGGGGGCGTCGATGAAAAACTGTTTTTT. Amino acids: CASSLRGGVDEKLFF. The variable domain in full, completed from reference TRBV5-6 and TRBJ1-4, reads DAGVTQSPTHLIKTRGQQVTLRCSPKSGHDTVSWYQQALGQGPQFIFQYYEEEERQRGNFPDRFSGHQFPNYSSELNVNALLLGDSALYLCASSLRGGVDEKLFFGSGTQLSVL.

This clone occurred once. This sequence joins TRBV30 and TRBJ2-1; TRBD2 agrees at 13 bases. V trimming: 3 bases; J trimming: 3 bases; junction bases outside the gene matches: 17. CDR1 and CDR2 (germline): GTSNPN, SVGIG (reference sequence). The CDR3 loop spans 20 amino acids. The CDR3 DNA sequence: TGTGCCTGGAGGCGAGGGGCCCGGACTAGCGGGAGACCAGGCTACAATGAGCAGTTCTTC. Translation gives CAWRRGARTSGRPGYNEQFF.

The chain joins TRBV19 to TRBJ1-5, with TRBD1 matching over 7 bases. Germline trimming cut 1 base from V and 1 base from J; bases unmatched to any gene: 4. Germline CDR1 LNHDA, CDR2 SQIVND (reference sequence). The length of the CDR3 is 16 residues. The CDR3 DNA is TGTGCCAGTAGTATAGCCGACAGGGTCAGCAATCAGCCCCAGCATTTT. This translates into CASSIADRVSNQPQHF.

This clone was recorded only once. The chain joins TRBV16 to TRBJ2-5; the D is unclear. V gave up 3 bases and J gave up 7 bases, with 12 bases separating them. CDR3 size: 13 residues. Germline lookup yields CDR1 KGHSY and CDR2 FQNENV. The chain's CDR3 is CASSQSSPRTQYF. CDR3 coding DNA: TGTGCCAGCAGCCAGTCCTCCCCGCGGACCCAGTACTTC. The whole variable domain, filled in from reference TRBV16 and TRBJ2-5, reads GEEVAQTPKHLVRGEGQKAKLYCAPIKGHSYVFWYQQVLKNEFKFLISFQNENVFDETGMPKERFSAKCLPNSPCSLEIQATKLEDSAVYFCASSQSSPRTQYFGPGTRLLVL.

The CDR3 spells CASRMIAGGRQETQYF. The CDR3 DNA reads as TGTGCCAGCAGGATGATAGCGGGGGGTAGACAAGAGACCCAGTACTTC. This chain uses TRBV3-1 (or the pseudogene TRBV3-2) with TRBJ2-5; 10 bases align to TRBD2. The V gene end was trimmed by 6 bases and the J gene end by 2 bases; junction bases not matched to a gene: 9. Looked up from germline, CDR1 is LGHDT and CDR2 is YNNKEL (reference sequence). The CDR3 runs to 16 residues.

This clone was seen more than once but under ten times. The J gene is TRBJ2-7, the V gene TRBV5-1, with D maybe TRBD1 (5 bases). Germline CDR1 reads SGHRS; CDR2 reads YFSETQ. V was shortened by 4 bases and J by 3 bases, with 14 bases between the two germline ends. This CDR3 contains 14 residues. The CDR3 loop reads CASSPNPGHYEQYF. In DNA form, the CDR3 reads TGCGCCAGCAGCCCGAACCCAGGACACTACGAGCAGTACTTC.

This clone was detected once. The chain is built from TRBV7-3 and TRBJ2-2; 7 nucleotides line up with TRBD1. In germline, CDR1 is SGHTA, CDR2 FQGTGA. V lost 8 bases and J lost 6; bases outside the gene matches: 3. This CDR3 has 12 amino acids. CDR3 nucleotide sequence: TGTGCCAGCGCCACAGGGGCCGGGGAGCTGTTTTTT. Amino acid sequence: CASATGAGELFF.